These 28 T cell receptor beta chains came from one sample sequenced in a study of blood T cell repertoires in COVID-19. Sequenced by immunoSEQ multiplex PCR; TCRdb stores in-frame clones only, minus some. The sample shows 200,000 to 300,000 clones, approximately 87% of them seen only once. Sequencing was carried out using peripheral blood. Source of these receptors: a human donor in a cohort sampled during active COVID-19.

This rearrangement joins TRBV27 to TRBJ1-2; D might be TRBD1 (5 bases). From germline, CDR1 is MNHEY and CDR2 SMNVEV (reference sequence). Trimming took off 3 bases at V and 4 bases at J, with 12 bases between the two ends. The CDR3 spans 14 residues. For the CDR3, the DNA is TGTGCCAGCAGTTTGCGCAGGGTGGGCTATGGCTACACCTTC. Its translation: CASSLRRVGYGYTF.

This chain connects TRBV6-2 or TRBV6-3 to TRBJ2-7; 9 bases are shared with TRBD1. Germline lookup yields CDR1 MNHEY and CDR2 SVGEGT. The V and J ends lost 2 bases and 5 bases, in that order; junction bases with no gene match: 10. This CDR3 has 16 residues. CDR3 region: CASSYSSGTGSNEQYF. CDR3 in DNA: TGTGCCAGCAGTTACAGTAGTGGGACAGGGTCCAACGAGCAGTACTTC.

CDR3 nucleotides: TGCGCCAGCAGCGCCCTACAGGGGGCTTTAAATTCACCCCTCCACTTT. This sequence encodes CASSALQGALNSPLHF. The V gene is TRBV5-1, the J gene TRBJ1-6, with 9 bases aligning to TRBD1. CDR1 SGHRS and CDR2 YFSETQ come from the germline V gene. Trimming cost V 4 bases and J 7 bases; bases outside gene matches: 9. The CDR3 is made up of 16 amino acids.

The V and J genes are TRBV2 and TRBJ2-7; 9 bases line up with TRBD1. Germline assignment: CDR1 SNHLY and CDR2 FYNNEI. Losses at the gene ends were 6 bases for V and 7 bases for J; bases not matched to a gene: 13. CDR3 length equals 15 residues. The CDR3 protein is CASSHRDRAKGEQYF. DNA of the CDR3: TGTGCCAGCAGCCACCGGGACAGGGCCAAAGGGGAGCAGTACTTC. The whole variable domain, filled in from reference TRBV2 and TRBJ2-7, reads EPEVTQTPSHQVTQMGQEVILRCVPISNHLYFYWYRQILGQKVEFLVSFYNNEISEKSEIFDDQFSVERPDGSNFTLKIRSTKLEDSAMYFCASSHRDRAKGEQYFGPGTRLTVT.

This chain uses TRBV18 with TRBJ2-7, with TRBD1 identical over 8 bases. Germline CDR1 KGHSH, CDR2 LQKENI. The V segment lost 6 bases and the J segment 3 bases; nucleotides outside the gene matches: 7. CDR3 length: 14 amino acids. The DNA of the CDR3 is TGTGCCAGCTCCGGATCGACAGGGGACTACGAGCAGTACTTC. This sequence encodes CASSGSTGDYEQYF.

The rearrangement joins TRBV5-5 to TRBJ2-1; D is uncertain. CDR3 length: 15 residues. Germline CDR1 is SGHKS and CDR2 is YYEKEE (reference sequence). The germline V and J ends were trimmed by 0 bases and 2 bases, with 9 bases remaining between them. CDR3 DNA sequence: TGTGCCAGCAGCTTGGATAGCTGGGCCTACAATGAGCAGTTCTTC. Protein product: CASSLDSWAYNEQFF.

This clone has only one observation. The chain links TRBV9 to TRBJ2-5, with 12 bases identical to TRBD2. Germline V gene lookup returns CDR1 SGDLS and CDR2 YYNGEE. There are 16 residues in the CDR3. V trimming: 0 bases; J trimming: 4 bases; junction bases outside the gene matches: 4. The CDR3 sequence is CASSVGLAGGSETQYF. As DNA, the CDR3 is TGTGCCAGCAGCGTAGGGCTAGCGGGAGGGTCAGAGACCCAGTACTTC.

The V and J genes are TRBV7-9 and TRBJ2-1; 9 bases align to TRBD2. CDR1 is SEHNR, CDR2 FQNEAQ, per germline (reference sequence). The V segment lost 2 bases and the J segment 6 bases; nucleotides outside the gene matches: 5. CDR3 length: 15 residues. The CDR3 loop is CASSLTSGGINEQFF. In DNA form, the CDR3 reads TGTGCCAGCAGCTTAACCAGCGGGGGGATCAATGAGCAGTTCTTC.

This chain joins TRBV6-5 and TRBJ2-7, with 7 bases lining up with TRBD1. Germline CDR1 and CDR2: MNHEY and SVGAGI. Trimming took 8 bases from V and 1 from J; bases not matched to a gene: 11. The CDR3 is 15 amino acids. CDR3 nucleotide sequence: TGTGCCAGCCGACAGGGTCCCAACCCTTCCTACGAGCAGTACTTC. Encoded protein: CASRQGPNPSYEQYF.

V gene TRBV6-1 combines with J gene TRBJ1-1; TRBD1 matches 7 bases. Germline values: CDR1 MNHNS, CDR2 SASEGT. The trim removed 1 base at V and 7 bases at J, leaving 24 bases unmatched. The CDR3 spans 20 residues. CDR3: CASSEEAGQGVRGYRREAFF. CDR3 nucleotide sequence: TGTGCCAGCAGTGAAGAGGCCGGCCAGGGAGTCAGGGGGTACCGCCGTGAAGCTTTCTTT.

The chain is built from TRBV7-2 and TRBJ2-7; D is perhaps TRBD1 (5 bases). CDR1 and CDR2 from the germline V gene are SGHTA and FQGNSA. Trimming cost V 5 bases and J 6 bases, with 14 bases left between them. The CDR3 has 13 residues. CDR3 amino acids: CASSIQATFEQYF. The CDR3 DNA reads TGTGCCAGCAGCATACAGGCTACGTTCGAGCAGTACTTC.

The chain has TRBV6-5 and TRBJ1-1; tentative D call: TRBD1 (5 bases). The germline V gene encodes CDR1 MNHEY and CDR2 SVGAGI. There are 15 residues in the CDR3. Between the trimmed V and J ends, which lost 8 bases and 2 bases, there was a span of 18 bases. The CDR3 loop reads CASPNPGGVNTEAFF. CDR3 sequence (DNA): TGTGCCAGCCCAAACCCGGGGGGGGTAAACACTGAAGCTTTCTTT.

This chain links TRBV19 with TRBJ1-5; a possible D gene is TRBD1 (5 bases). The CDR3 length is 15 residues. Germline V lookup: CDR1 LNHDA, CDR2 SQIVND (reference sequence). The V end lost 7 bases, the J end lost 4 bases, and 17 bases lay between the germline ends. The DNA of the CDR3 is TGTGCCAGTACTACTAAGGCGGGGGGAAATCAGCCCCAGCATTTT. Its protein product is CASTTKAGGNQPQHF.

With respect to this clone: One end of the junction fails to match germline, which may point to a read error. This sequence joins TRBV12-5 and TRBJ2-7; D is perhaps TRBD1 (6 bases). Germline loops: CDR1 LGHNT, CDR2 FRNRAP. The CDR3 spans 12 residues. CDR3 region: CASGSDSARQDF. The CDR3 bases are TGTGCTAGTGGTTCGGACAGTGCCCGGCAGGACTTC. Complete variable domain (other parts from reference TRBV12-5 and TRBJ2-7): DARVTQTPRHKVTEMGQEVTMRCQPILGHNTVFWYRQTMMQGLELLAYFRNRAPLDDSGMPKDRFSAEMPDATLATLKIQPSEPRDSAVYFCASGSDSARQDFGPGTRLTVT.

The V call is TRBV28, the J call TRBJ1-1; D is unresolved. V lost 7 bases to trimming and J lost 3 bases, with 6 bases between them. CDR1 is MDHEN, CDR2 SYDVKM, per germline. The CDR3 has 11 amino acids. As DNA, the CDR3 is TGTGCCAGCACTACAGACACTGAAGCTTTCTTT. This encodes CASTTDTEAFF.

In DNA, the CDR3 is TGTGCCAGCTCACCCGACGGACAGCAAAATTCACCCCTCCACTTT. Protein sequence: CASSPDGQQNSPLHF. The chain employs TRBV18 and TRBJ1-6; a weak D match, TRBD1 (6 bases). V dropped 3 bases and J dropped 7 bases, with 13 bases sitting between them. CDR3 size: 15 residues. The germline CDR1 and CDR2 sequences are KGHSH and LQKENI.

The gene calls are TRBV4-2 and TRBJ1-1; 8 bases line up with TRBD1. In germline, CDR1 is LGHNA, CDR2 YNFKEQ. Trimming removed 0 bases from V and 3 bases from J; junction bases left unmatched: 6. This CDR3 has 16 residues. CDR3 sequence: CASSQDPDRGHTEAFF. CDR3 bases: TGTGCCAGCAGCCAAGATCCCGACAGGGGCCACACTGAAGCTTTCTTT.

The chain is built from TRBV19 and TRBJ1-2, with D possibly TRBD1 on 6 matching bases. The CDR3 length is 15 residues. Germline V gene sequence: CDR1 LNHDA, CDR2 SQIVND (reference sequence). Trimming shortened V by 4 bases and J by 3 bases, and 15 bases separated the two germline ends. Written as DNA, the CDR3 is TGTGCCAGTAGTACACGAGCGGGGGCGGACTATGGCTACACCTTC. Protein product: CASSTRAGADYGYTF.

The CDR3: CASSSTGWNEKLFF. As DNA, the CDR3 is TGTGCCAGCAGTTCGACAGGGTGGAATGAAAAACTGTTTTTT. The J gene is TRBJ1-4, the V gene TRBV5-6; 7 positions agree with TRBD1. CDR3 length equals 14 residues. The V gene's germline CDR1 is SGHDT and CDR2 YYEEEE. Losses at the gene ends were 5 bases for V and 5 bases for J; bases not matched to a gene: 6. The complete variable domain, with remaining parts taken from reference TRBV5-6 and TRBJ1-4, reads DAGVTQSPTHLIKTRGQQVTLRCSPKSGHDTVSWYQQALGQGPQFIFQYYEEEERQRGNFPDRFSGHQFPNYSSELNVNALLLGDSALYLCASSSTGWNEKLFFGSGTQLSVL.

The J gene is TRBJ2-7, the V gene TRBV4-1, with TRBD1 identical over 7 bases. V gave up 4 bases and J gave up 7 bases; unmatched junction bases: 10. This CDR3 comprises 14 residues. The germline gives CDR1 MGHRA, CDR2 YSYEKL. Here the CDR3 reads CASSLTGAAREQYF. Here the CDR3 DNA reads TGCGCCAGCAGCCTAACAGGGGCAGCCCGGGAGCAGTACTTC.

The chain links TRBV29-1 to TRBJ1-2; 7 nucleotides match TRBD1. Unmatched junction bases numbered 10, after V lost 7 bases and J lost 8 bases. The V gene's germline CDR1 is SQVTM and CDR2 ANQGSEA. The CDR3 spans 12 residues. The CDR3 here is CSATDRLEGYTF. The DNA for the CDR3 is TGCAGCGCGACGGACAGGCTTGAGGGCTACACCTTC.

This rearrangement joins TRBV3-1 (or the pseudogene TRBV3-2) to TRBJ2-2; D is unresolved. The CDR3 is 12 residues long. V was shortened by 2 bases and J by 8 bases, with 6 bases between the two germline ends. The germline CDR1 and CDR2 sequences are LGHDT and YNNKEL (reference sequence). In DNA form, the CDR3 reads TGTGCCAGCAGCCAACGACTGGGGGAGCTGTTTTTT. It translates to CASSQRLGELFF.

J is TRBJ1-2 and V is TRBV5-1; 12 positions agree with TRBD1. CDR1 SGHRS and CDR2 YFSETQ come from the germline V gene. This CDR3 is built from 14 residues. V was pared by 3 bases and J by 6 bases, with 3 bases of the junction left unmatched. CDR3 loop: CASSWDRGRDGYTF. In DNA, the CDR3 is TGCGCCAGCAGCTGGGACAGGGGGCGCGATGGCTACACCTTC.

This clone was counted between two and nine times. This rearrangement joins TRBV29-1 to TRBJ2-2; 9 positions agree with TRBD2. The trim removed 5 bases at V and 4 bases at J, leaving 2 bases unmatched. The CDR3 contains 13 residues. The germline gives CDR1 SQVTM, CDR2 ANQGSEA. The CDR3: CSVISGSTGELFF. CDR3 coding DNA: TGCAGCGTTATTAGCGGGAGCACCGGGGAGCTGTTTTTT.

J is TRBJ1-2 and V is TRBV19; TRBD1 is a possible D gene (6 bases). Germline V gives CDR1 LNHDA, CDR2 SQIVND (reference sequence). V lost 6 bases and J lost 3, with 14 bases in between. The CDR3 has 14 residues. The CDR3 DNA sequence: TGTGCCAGTAGCCGCCGGGGGGCGGACTATGGCTACACCTTC. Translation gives CASSRRGADYGYTF.

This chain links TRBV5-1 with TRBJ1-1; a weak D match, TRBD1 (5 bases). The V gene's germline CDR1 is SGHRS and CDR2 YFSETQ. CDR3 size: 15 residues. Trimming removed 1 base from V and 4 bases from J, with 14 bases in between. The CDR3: CASSLNYWRGTEAFF. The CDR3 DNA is TGCGCCAGCAGCTTGAATTATTGGAGGGGCACTGAAGCTTTCTTT.

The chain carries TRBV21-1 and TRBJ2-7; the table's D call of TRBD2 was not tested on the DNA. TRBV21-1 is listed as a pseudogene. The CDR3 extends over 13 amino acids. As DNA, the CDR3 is TGTGCCAGGCCAAGGTTGGGGGGATACGAGCAGTACTTC. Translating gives CARPRLGGYEQYF.

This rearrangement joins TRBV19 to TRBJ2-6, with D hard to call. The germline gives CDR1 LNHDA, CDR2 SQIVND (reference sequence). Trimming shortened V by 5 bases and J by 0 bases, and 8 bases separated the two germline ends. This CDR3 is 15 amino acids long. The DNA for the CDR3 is TGTGCCAGTAGTCCAGGTAACTCTGGGGCCAACGTCCTGACTTTC. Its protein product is CASSPGNSGANVLTF.